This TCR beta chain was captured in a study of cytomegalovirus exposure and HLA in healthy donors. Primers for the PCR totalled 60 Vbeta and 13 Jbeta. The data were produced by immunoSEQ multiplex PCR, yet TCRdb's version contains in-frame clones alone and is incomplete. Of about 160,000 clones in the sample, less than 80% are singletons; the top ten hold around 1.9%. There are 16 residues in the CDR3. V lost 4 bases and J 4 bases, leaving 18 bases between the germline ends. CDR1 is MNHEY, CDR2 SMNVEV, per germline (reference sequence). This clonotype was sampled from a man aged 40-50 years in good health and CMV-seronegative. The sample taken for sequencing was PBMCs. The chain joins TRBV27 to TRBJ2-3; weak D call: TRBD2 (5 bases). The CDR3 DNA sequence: TGTGCCAGCAGTTCCGTTCATCTGAGCGGTCCAGATACGCAGTATTTT. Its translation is CASSSVHLSGPDTQYF.